This T cell receptor beta chain was observed in a study of blood T cell repertoires in COVID-19. Study-wide context: The United States, Italy and Spain provided the acute and convalescent COVID-19 samples. The cDNA or gDNA used as material had been derived from T cells, B-cell-depleted T cells, or PBMCs.

In the original processing: How many nucleated cells were present was estimated from reference gene primer amplification. Libraries were prepared by immunoSEQ multiplex PCR; TCRdb keeps only in-frame clonotypes and omits some of them. V and J calls and clone size are as listed in that table; D and trimming were resolved from the DNA. Found here are 150,000 to 160,000 clones, around 83% of them singletons; the top ten hold approximately 30%. The clonotype was recovered from a woman aged 60-75 years with acute or convalescent COVID-19. The sequenced sample consisted of peripheral blood.

CDR3 coding DNA: TGTGCCAGCAGTTCCATTCAGTGGTTCTTC. The encoded protein is CASSSIQWFF. The rearrangement uses TRBV28 and TRBJ2-1; D uncertain. Trimming pared 4 bases from V and 15 bases from J, leaving 10 bases between. Germline V gene data show CDR1 as MDHEN and CDR2 as SYDVKM. This CDR3 region has 10 residues.